This T cell receptor (beta chain) comes out of a study of blood T cell repertoires in COVID-19. Study summary: Samples of COVID-19 (acute and convalescent) were obtained from the United States, Italy and Spain. Sources were T cells, B-cell-depleted T cells, or PBMCs; the material itself was cDNA or gDNA.

As processed by the authors: Reference gene primer amplification gave nucleated cell count estimates. Here immunoSEQ multiplex PCR was the method, and the copy in TCRdb shows in-frame clones only, minus some. Clonal size and the V and J genes are those of that table, whereas D and trimming came from the DNA. The table shows roughly 150,000 clones, with roughly 79% occurring only once. The receptor was derived from a man between 50 and 59 years old with active or convalescent COVID-19. Sequenced: peripheral blood.

CDR3 bases: TGTGCCAGCAGCCAAGGCCGAGGGAGAAATCAGCCCCAGCATTTT. This translates into CASSQGRGRNQPQHF. The chain has TRBV4-2 and TRBJ1-5, with unresolved D. V was clipped by 1 base and J by 4 bases, with 11 bases between them. The CDR3 length is 15 residues. The germline V gene encodes CDR1 LGHNA and CDR2 YNFKEQ.